Below, 20 T cell receptor beta chains from the same sample are listed, as sequenced in a study of blood T cell repertoires in COVID-19. Profiling relied on immunoSEQ multiplex PCR, and the TCRdb table lists in-frame clones only, not all of them. Of a few hundred thousand clones listed, 80% to 90% are singletons. Sequencing was carried out using PBMCs or T cells enriched from blood (not recorded which). These receptors originate from a man in his thirties or forties who had recovered from COVID-19.

The chain is built from TRBV4-2 and TRBJ2-7; maybe TRBD1 (5 bases). Per the germline V gene, CDR1 is LGHNA and CDR2 is YNFKEQ. The germline V and J ends were trimmed by 4 bases and 2 bases, with 15 bases remaining between them. This CDR3 is built from 15 residues. As DNA, the CDR3 is TGTGCCAGCAGCCCAACAGATCAGGGCCCCTACGAGCAGTACTTC. This codes for CASSPTDQGPYEQYF.

This clone appeared once. The chain links TRBV7-8 to TRBJ2-5; 11 bases agree with TRBD1. The V gene's germline CDR1 is SGHVS and CDR2 FQNEAQ. CDR3 length: 17 amino acids. V lost 0 bases and J lost 2; bases outside the gene matches: 5. CDR3 region: CASSLAGRDRGQETQYF. The CDR3 coding sequence is TGTGCCAGCAGCTTAGCAGGCCGGGACAGGGGGCAAGAGACCCAGTACTTC.

This clone has only one observation. The rearrangement joins TRBV27 to TRBJ1-2, with 7 bases identical to TRBD1. The germline V gene encodes CDR1 MNHEY and CDR2 SMNVEV (reference sequence). V lost 6 bases and J lost 4; bases outside the gene matches: 5. The CDR3 spans 13 residues. The CDR3, as DNA: TGTGCCAGCAGCCTGGGACAGTCCTATGGCTACACCTTC. It yields the protein CASSLGQSYGYTF.

The chain recombines TRBV19 with TRBJ2-7; tentatively, D is TRBD1 (7 bases). CDR3 length: 14 amino acids. Germline V gene lookup returns CDR1 LNHDA and CDR2 SQIVND (reference sequence). Trimming cost V 9 bases and J 6 bases, with 21 bases left between them. For the CDR3, the DNA is TGTGCCAGCACCCAGGGGGGCAGTACTACCGAGCAGTACTTC. Translation: CASTQGGSTTEQYF.

V usage is TRBV27 and J usage is TRBJ2-7; 7 nucleotides line up with TRBD1. The CDR3 loop spans 13 amino acids. The V gene end was trimmed by 4 bases and the J gene end by 3 bases; junction bases not matched to a gene: 3. Germline-derived CDR1 and CDR2 are MNHEY and SMNVEV (reference sequence). CDR3 sequence (DNA): TGTGCCAGCAGTTGGCAGGGGGACTACGAGCAGTACTTC. Amino acids: CASSWQGDYEQYF.

This clone was seen only once. CDR3 protein: CASSLVAVAGGGLHSPLHF. The DNA for the CDR3 is TGTGCCAGCAGTCTTGTGGCGGTGGCAGGGGGCGGGTTACATTCACCCCTCCACTTT. The chain is built from TRBV27 and TRBJ1-6; 8 bases map to TRBD1. Looked up from germline, CDR1 is MNHEY and CDR2 is SMNVEV (reference sequence). This CDR3 spans 19 amino acids. With V trimmed by 5 bases and J by 8 bases, 20 bases remained unmatched.

The rearrangement uses TRBV7-9 and TRBJ2-1; 8 bases line up with TRBD1. V gave up 2 bases and J gave up 6 bases; unmatched junction bases: 6. In germline, CDR1 is SEHNR, CDR2 FQNEAQ (reference sequence). The CDR3 length is 15 residues. This CDR3 is CASSLSQGAINEQFF. The CDR3 nucleotides are TGTGCCAGCAGCTTAAGTCAGGGGGCGATCAATGAGCAGTTCTTC.

The V call is TRBV11-2, the J call TRBJ2-1; the D gene is possibly TRBD1 (5 bases). The CDR3 is 15 amino acids. CDR1 is SGHAT, CDR2 FQNNGV, per germline. V was cut by 2 bases and J by 1 base, with 9 bases left in between. The CDR3 sequence: CASSLRGISYNEQFF. As DNA, the CDR3 is TGTGCCAGCAGCTTAAGGGGAATTTCCTACAATGAGCAGTTCTTC. The complete variable domain, with remaining parts taken from reference TRBV11-2 and TRBJ2-1, reads EAGVAQSPRYKIIEKRQSVAFWCNPISGHATLYWYQQILGQGPKLLIQFQNNGVVDDSQLPKDRFSAERLKGVDSTLKIQPAKLEDSAVYLCASSLRGISYNEQFFGPGTRLTVL.

V usage is TRBV23-1 and J usage is TRBJ1-6; a possible D gene is TRBD1 (6 bases). TRBV23-1 is placed among ORFs of uncertain function. The CDR3 is 16 residues long. V was trimmed by 6 bases and J by 4 bases, leaving 16 bases between them. CDR3 sequence (DNA): TGCGCCAGCAGGCATACAGGGAAGAAGTATAATTCACCCCTCCACTTT. It yields the protein CASRHTGKKYNSPLHF.

V gene TRBV30 combines with J gene TRBJ2-3; no clear D gene. Germline CDR1 is GTSNPN and CDR2 is SVGIG (reference sequence). This CDR3 region has 14 residues. The germline V and J ends were trimmed by 0 bases and 1 base, with 8 bases remaining between them. The CDR3 loop is CAWSVQLGTDTQYF. Written as DNA, the CDR3 is TGTGCCTGGAGTGTACAGTTGGGCACAGATACGCAGTATTTT.

The chain is built from TRBV6-2 or TRBV6-3 and TRBJ2-1, with D possibly being TRBD1 (6 bases). Per germline, CDR1 MNHEY and CDR2 SVGEGT. Trimming removed 2 bases from V and 7 bases from J, with 21 bases in between. The CDR3 extends over 17 amino acids. As DNA, the CDR3 is TGTGCCAGCAGTTACCCGGTCGGAGCGGTAAGGGGGAATGAGCAGTTCTTC. Translated, it gives CASSYPVGAVRGNEQFF.

V usage is TRBV6-5 and J usage is TRBJ1-2, with 8 bases that match TRBD1. Germline V gene lookup returns CDR1 MNHEY and CDR2 SVGAGI. CDR3 length: 14 amino acids. V was clipped by 1 base and J by 4 bases; unmatched bases: 2. CDR3 DNA: TGTGCCAGCAGTTACTTGGACAGGGCCTATGGCTACACCTTC. Residues: CASSYLDRAYGYTF.

By share, this clone counts as medium-sized. The V gene is TRBV6-4, the J gene TRBJ2-2, with 7 bases fitting TRBD2. CDR1 and CDR2 (germline): MRHNA, SNTAGT. V dropped 5 bases and J dropped 5; count of bases not matched to a gene: 5. The CDR3 sequence is 14 residues long. CDR3 loop: CASSRLAQTGELFF. The CDR3 DNA reads as TGTGCCAGCAGTCGACTAGCTCAGACCGGGGAGCTGTTTTTT.

The V and J genes are TRBV4-1 and TRBJ2-3; 14 bases are a match to TRBD2. Trimming took 3 bases from V and 6 from J; bases not matched to a gene: 8. CDR3 length: 17 residues. From germline, CDR1 is MGHRA and CDR2 YSYEKL. CDR3 DNA: TGCGCCAGCAGCCAGGCCCGACTAGCGGGGGGGAGTGATACGCAGTATTTT. Residues: CASSQARLAGGSDTQYF.

This clone is a singleton in its sample. V is TRBV29-1 and J is TRBJ2-5, with D perhaps TRBD1 (6 bases). V was trimmed by 2 bases and J by 2 bases, leaving 9 bases between them. The germline gives CDR1 SQVTM, CDR2 ANQGSEA. The CDR3 is 13 residues long. CDR3 in amino acids: CSVEPQGQETQYF. The CDR3 DNA sequence: TGCAGCGTTGAACCACAGGGTCAAGAGACCCAGTACTTC.

This rearrangement joins TRBV4-3 to TRBJ2-7; no clear D. V was shortened by 4 bases and J by 4 bases, with 20 bases between the two germline ends. This CDR3 comprises 16 residues. CDR1 and CDR2 from the germline V gene are LGHNA and YSLEER. The CDR3 sequence: CASSPDTVEGYYEQYF. As DNA, the CDR3 is TGCGCCAGCAGCCCCGACACGGTCGAAGGTTATTACGAGCAGTACTTC.

This clone was seen only once. Here the CDR3 DNA reads TGTGCCAGCAGCTTAGTATCCTGGGCTAGCGGGAGGGAATTAGTCTACGAGCAGTACTTC. Its protein is CASSLVSWASGRELVYEQYF. The genes are TRBV13 and TRBJ2-7; 12 bases align to TRBD2. Germline CDR1 PRHDT, CDR2 FYEKMQ (reference sequence). The CDR3 loop spans 20 amino acids. J was trimmed by 3 bases and V by 1 base; bases with no gene match: 16.

This clone was picked up one time. The gene calls are TRBV6-2 or TRBV6-3 and TRBJ1-5, with TRBD1 as a possible D gene (5 bases). The germline gives CDR1 MNHEY, CDR2 SVGEGT. This CDR3 is built from 14 residues. V was trimmed by 5 bases and J by 5 bases, leaving 13 bases between them. CDR3 sequence reads: CASSPRQIYQPQHF. CDR3 bases: TGTGCCAGCAGTCCACGACAGATCTATCAGCCCCAGCATTTT.

This chain uses TRBV10-2 with TRBJ2-6, with 11 positions matching TRBD2. CDR1 and CDR2 (germline): WSHSY, SAAADI. This CDR3 is 17 amino acids long. After removal of 4 bases from V and 3 bases from J, the junction contained 5 bases not matched to a gene. The CDR3 DNA reads TGCGCCAGCAGTGGGGTAGCGGGAGGGAATGGGGCCAACGTCCTGACTTTC. Protein sequence: CASSGVAGGNGANVLTF.

The chain combines TRBV7-9 with TRBJ2-5, with D perhaps TRBD2 (6 bases). This CDR3 spans 14 amino acids. Trimming stripped 6 bases from V and 5 bases from J, with 16 bases between. In germline, CDR1 is SEHNR, CDR2 FQNEAQ (reference sequence). The CDR3 here is CASRSGLSFETQYF. CDR3 DNA sequence: TGTGCCAGCAGATCGGGACTGTCTTTCGAGACCCAGTACTTC.